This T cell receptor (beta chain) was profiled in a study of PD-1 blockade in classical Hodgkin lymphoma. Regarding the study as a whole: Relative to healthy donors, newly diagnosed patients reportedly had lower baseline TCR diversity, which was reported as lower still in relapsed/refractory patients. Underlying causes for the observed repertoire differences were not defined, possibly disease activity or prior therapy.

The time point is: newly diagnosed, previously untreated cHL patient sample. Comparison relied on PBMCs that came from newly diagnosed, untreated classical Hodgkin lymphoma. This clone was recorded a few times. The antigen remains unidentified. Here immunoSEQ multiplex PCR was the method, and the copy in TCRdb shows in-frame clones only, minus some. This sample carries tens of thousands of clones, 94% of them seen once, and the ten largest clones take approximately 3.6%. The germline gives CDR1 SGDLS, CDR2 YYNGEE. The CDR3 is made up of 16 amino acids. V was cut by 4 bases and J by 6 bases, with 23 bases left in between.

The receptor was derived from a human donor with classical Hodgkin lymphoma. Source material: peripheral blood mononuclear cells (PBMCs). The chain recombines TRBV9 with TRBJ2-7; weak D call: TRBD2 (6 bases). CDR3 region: CASSPIPTSIYVEQYF. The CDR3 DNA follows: TGTGCCAGCAGCCCCATCCCCACTAGCATATATGTCGAGCAGTACTTC.